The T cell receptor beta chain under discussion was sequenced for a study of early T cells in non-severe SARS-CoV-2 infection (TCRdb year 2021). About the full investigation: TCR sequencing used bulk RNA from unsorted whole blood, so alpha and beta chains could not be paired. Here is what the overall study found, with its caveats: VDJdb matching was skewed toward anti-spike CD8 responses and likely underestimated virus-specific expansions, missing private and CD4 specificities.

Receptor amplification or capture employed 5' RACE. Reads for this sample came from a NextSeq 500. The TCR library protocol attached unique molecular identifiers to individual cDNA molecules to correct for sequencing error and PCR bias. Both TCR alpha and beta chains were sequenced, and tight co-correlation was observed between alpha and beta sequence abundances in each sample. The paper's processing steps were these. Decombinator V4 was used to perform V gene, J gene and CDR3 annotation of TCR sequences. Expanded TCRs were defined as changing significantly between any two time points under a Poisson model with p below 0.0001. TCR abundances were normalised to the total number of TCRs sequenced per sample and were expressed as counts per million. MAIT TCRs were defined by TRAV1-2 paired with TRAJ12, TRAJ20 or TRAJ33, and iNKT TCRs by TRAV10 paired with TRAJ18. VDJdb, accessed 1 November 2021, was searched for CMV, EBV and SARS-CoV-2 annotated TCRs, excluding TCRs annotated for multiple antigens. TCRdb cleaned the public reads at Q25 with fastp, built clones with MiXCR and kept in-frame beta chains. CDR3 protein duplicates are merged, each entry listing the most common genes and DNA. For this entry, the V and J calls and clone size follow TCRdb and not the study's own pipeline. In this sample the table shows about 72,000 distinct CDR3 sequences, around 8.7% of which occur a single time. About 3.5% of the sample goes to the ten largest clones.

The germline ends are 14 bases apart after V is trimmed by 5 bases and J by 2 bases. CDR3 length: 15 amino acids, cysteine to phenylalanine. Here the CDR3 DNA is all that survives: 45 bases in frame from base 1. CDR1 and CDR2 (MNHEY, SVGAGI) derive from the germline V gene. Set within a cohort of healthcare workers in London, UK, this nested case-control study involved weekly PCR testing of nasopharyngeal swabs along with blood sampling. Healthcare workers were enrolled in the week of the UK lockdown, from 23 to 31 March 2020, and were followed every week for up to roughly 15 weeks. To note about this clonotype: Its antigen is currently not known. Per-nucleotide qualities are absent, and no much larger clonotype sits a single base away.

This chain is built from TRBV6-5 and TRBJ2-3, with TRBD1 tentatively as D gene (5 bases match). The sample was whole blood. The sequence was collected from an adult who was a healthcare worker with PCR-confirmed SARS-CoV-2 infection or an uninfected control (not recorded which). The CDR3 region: CASSVGVQVTDTQYF. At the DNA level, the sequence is TGTGCCAGCAGTGTTGGTGTACAGGTCACAGATACGCAGTATTTT.